Below, 25 T cell receptor beta chains from the same sample are listed, as sequenced in a study of shared clonotypes between healthy human individuals. The table came from immunoSEQ multiplex PCR; TCRdb's copy has only in-frame clones and leaves some out. The sample shows over 850,000 clones, around 82% of them seen only once. The sample comprised memory CD4+ T cells from PBMCs. Specified subset: CD45RA-negative fraction. The receptors here all came from a man aged 18 to 30 in good health. Some clones in this sample may be carry-over from other donors' samples.

This sequence joins TRBV27 and TRBJ2-2, with 13 bases matching TRBD2. The CDR3 is 15 amino acids. From germline, CDR1 is MNHEY and CDR2 SMNVEV (reference sequence). Losses at the gene ends were 8 bases for V and 6 bases for J; bases not matched to a gene: 6. CDR3 region: CASARGLAGSGELFF. CDR3 in DNA: TGTGCCAGCGCCAGGGGACTAGCGGGATCCGGGGAGCTGTTTTTT.

V is TRBV7-2 and J is TRBJ1-2; D is possibly TRBD1 (6 bases). Germline V gives CDR1 SGHTA, CDR2 FQGNSA. The CDR3 totals 14 residues. V lost 2 bases, J lost 6 bases, and 13 bases lay in between. The CDR3 DNA reads as TGTGCCAGCAGCTTACTTGGCGGGGGCAATGGCTACACCTTC. It codes for CASSLLGGGNGYTF.

To note about this clone: Distinct nucleotide sequences in the sample also encode this CDR3. The V and J genes are TRBV5-1 and TRBJ2-1; 7 bases map to TRBD1. The CDR3 contains 15 residues. J was trimmed by 3 bases and V by 0 bases; bases with no gene match: 3. Germline V gene lookup returns CDR1 SGHRS and CDR2 YFSETQ. The CDR3 sequence: CASSLGAGGYNEQFF. Here the CDR3 DNA reads TGCGCCAGCAGCTTGGGGGCAGGGGGCTACAATGAGCAGTTCTTC.

J is TRBJ2-7 and V is TRBV5-6; D is unresolved. CDR3 length: 14 residues. Germline V CDR1 and CDR2: SGHDT, YYEEEE. The germline V and J ends were trimmed by 0 bases and 4 bases, with 11 bases remaining between them. The CDR3 reads CASSLVSTPYEQYF. The CDR3, as DNA: TGTGCCAGCAGCTTGGTCTCTACGCCATACGAGCAGTACTTC.

This chain joins TRBV18 and TRBJ2-2, with D uncertain. V lost 3 bases, J lost 2 bases, and 10 bases lay in between. The CDR3 is made up of 15 amino acids. The germline gives CDR1 KGHSH, CDR2 LQKENI. CDR3 nucleotide sequence: TGTGCCAGCTCACCTCTGACCACAAACACCGGGGAGCTGTTTTTT. Amino acids: CASSPLTTNTGELFF.

The chain couples TRBV19 to TRBJ2-1; no clear D gene. V lost 4 bases, J lost 0 bases, and 10 bases lay in between. Germline V gives CDR1 LNHDA, CDR2 SQIVND (reference sequence). This CDR3 region has 15 residues. The CDR3 sequence is CASSKAVSSYNEQFF. The CDR3 DNA reads TGTGCCAGTAGTAAGGCGGTAAGCTCCTACAATGAGCAGTTCTTC.

This chain links TRBV5-6 with TRBJ2-3; D perhaps matches TRBD2 (5 bases). CDR1 and CDR2 from the germline V gene are SGHDT and YYEEEE. V lost 4 bases to trimming and J lost 4 bases, with 10 bases between them. This CDR3 contains 13 residues. CDR3 sequence: CASSPMRADTQYF. CDR3 nucleotide sequence: TGTGCCAGCAGCCCGATGCGGGCAGATACGCAGTATTTT.

This chain uses TRBV6-6 with TRBJ1-3; D call uncertain. CDR1 and CDR2 (germline): MNHNY, SVGAGI (reference sequence). The V end lost 2 bases, the J end lost 0 bases, and 8 bases lay between the germline ends. This CDR3 is built from 15 residues. CDR3 nucleotides: TGTGCCAGCAGTTACGGTTCCCTCTCTGGAAACACCATATATTTT. Translated, it gives CASSYGSLSGNTIYF.

As for this clone: This likely came from a read error, as a far larger clone is one base away. The J gene is TRBJ1-1, the V gene TRBV5-1; a possible D gene is TRBD1 (5 bases). This CDR3 spans 14 amino acids. The V and J ends lost 4 bases and 4 bases respectively, with 14 bases between them. Germline V gene lookup returns CDR1 SGHRS and CDR2 YFSETQ. The chain's CDR3 is CASSTGGAITEAFF. The CDR3, as DNA: TGCGCCAGCAGCACGGGGGGAGCAATCACTGAAGCTTTCTTT.

The chain combines TRBV28 with TRBJ1-2; TRBD1 matches 8 bases. The CDR3 is 15 amino acids. Germline trimming cut 4 bases from V and 4 bases from J; bases unmatched to any gene: 8. The germline gives CDR1 MDHEN, CDR2 SYDVKM. CDR3 nucleotide sequence: TGTGCCAGCAGTTCCTACAGGGGGTCGAGCTATGGCTACACCTTC. This translates into CASSSYRGSSYGYTF.

The V gene is TRBV6-1, the J gene TRBJ2-5, with D unresolved. The length of the CDR3 is 13 residues. Germline V lookup: CDR1 MNHNS, CDR2 SASEGT. V shed 6 bases and J shed 5 bases, with 13 bases lying between them. The CDR3 sequence is CASRGLAWETQYF. The CDR3 bases are TGTGCCAGCAGAGGCTTGGCGTGGGAGACCCAGTACTTC.

This rearrangement joins TRBV19 to TRBJ2-5; D remains unclear. Germline V gene sequence: CDR1 LNHDA, CDR2 SQIVND (reference sequence). Trimming took off 6 bases at V and 5 bases at J, with 13 bases between the two ends. This CDR3 contains 13 residues. The DNA of the CDR3 is TGTGCCAGTAGCCACAACTTGCGGGAGACCCAGTACTTC. Translated: CASSHNLRETQYF.

The chain links TRBV18 to TRBJ2-1; 10 nucleotides align to TRBD2. The CDR3 covers 17 residues. Germline CDR1 is KGHSH and CDR2 is LQKENI. The J segment lost 0 bases and the V segment lost 2 bases, leaving 4 bases of the junction unmatched. CDR3 region: CASSPSIAGGSYNEQFF. CDR3 DNA sequence: TGTGCCAGCTCACCATCGATAGCGGGAGGCTCCTACAATGAGCAGTTCTTC.

This clone was observed once. The CDR3 nucleotides read TGTGCCAGCAGTTTGATACTCTCTAACTATGGCTACACCTTC. Translation: CASSLILSNYGYTF. The chain combines TRBV28 with TRBJ1-2; D is ambiguous. Germline assignment: CDR1 MDHEN and CDR2 SYDVKM. The CDR3 loop spans 14 amino acids. The V and J ends lost 3 bases and 0 bases respectively, with 8 bases between them.

This chain joins TRBV5-1 and TRBJ1-1; D gene uncertain. The CDR3 length is 17 residues. V lost 0 bases, J lost 1 base, and 16 bases lay in between. Germline-derived CDR1 and CDR2 are SGHRS and YFSETQ. In DNA form, the CDR3 reads TGCGCCAGCAGCTTGGTGTTTCGGGGTGGGAAGAACACTGAAGCTTTCTTT. Residues: CASSLVFRGGKNTEAFF.

With respect to this clone: This sample includes further DNA sequences coding for the same CDR3. The chain is built from TRBV4-3 and TRBJ2-1; tentative D call: TRBD2 (7 bases). The ends were cut back, 0 bases at V and 0 bases at J, with 12 bases in the middle. There are 17 residues in the CDR3. CDR1 is LGHNA and CDR2 is YSLEER in the germline V gene. CDR3 in amino acids: CASSQDRGAGSYNEQFF. The DNA for the CDR3 is TGCGCCAGCAGCCAAGATCGGGGGGCAGGCTCCTACAATGAGCAGTTCTTC.

This chain links TRBV2 with TRBJ2-7; D ambiguous. Trimming shortened V by 6 bases and J by 2 bases, and 5 bases separated the two germline ends. CDR1 is SNHLY and CDR2 is FYNNEI in the germline V gene. The CDR3 runs 11 residues. The CDR3 spells CASRVAYEQYF. The CDR3 nucleotides read TGTGCCAGCAGGGTCGCCTACGAGCAGTACTTC.

DNA for the CDR3: TGTGCCAGCTCACCACCGAGGGGAGGAGGGAACACCGGGGAGCTGTTTTTT. Encoded protein: CASSPPRGGGNTGELFF. The rearrangement joins TRBV18 to TRBJ2-2; tentatively, D is TRBD2 (6 bases). Trimming shortened V by 0 bases and J by 1 base, and 12 bases separated the two germline ends. Germline values: CDR1 KGHSH, CDR2 LQKENI. This CDR3 is 17 amino acids long.

The chain has TRBV5-6 and TRBJ2-5; no firm D call. V was shortened by 4 bases and J by 5 bases, with 12 bases between the two germline ends. Looked up from germline, CDR1 is SGHDT and CDR2 is YYEEEE. This CDR3 has 13 amino acids. CDR3 nucleotide sequence: TGTGCCAGCAGCGAAGGTCGACGGGAGACCCAGTACTTC. It translates to CASSEGRRETQYF.

The chain joins TRBV5-1 to TRBJ2-7; 12 bases are a match to TRBD2. Germline trimming cut 6 bases from V and 3 bases from J; bases unmatched to any gene: 7. The CDR3 length is 15 residues. From germline, CDR1 is SGHRS and CDR2 YFSETQ. The CDR3 coding sequence is TGCGCCAGCACCAGGACTAGCGGGGCCCTCTACGAGCAGTACTTC. Its translation is CASTRTSGALYEQYF.

This clone appeared once. CDR3 bases: TGTGCCAGCTCAAGGGACTCCCAATCACCCCTCCACTTT. Translated, it gives CASSRDSQSPLHF. The chain carries TRBV18 and TRBJ1-6; maybe TRBD1 (5 bases). Trimming removed 5 bases at V and 10 bases at J, with 12 bases between. Germline assignment: CDR1 KGHSH and CDR2 LQKENI. The CDR3 runs 13 residues.

With respect to this clone: The identical CDR3 is also encoded by other nucleotide sequences in the sample. The genes are TRBV18 and TRBJ2-1; 11 bases match TRBD2. The trim removed 3 bases at V and 4 bases at J, leaving 5 bases unmatched. Germline V gene data show CDR1 as KGHSH and CDR2 as LQKENI. This CDR3 is built from 16 residues. The CDR3 loop reads CASSPGLAGTYNEQFF. CDR3 DNA sequence: TGTGCCAGCTCACCCGGACTAGCGGGTACTTACAATGAGCAGTTCTTC.

This clone was found a few times. Other nucleotide sequences from this sample produce the same CDR3. The chain links TRBV28 to TRBJ1-3; D gene ambiguous. The germline V gene has CDR1 MDHEN and CDR2 SYDVKM. Trimming took 3 bases from V and 0 from J, leaving 9 bases between them. CDR3 length: 15 residues. The CDR3 reads CASSFGGSSGNTIYF. CDR3 coding DNA: TGTGCCAGCAGTTTCGGCGGGTCCTCTGGAAACACCATATATTTT.

The chain employs TRBV28 and TRBJ2-5, with D possibly being TRBD1 or TRBD2 (5 bases each). Deletions cut 5 bases from V and 5 bases from J, with 15 bases between. Germline CDR1 reads MDHEN; CDR2 reads SYDVKM. This CDR3 region has 14 residues. The CDR3: CASSPYGGLETQYF. The CDR3 DNA reads TGTGCCAGCAGTCCCTATGGGGGTTTGGAGACCCAGTACTTC.

The rearrangement links TRBV7-2 to TRBJ2-7; 9 nucleotides align to TRBD1. Trimming cost V 1 base and J 3 bases; bases outside gene matches: 7. The CDR3 consists of 16 residues. CDR1 is SGHTA, CDR2 FQGNSA, per germline. CDR3 DNA sequence: TGTGCCAGCAGCTTAGGGCCCGGGACAGGGAACTACGAGCAGTACTTC. Its protein is CASSLGPGTGNYEQYF.